This TCR beta chain was documented in a study of T cell responses to AZD1222 COVID-19 vaccine. Data came from immunoSEQ multiplex PCR; TCRdb stores just in-frame clones and leaves some out. This sample has about 56,000 clones; 80% to 90% occur once, and the top ten carry roughly 15%. The CDR3 covers 16 residues. Germline loops: CDR1 SGHNT, CDR2 YYREEE (reference sequence). J lost 7 bases, V lost 4 bases, and 9 bases had no gene match. The chain has TRBV5-4 and TRBJ2-1; 12 bases align to TRBD2. This receptor was taken from an adult in good health. The starting material was peripheral blood, obtained on day 0 of AZD1222 vaccination. The CDR3 loop is CASSPKTSGGLNEQFF. The CDR3, as DNA: TGTGCCAGCAGCCCTAAGACTAGCGGGGGCCTAAATGAGCAGTTCTTC. Using reference TRBV5-4 and TRBJ2-1 for the parts outside the CDR3, the full variable domain is ETGVTQSPTHLIKTRGQQVTLRCSSQSGHNTVSWYQQALGQGPQFIFQYYREEENGRGNFPPRFSGLQFPNYSSELNVNALELDDSALYLCASSPKTSGGLNEQFFGPGTRLTVL.